One and the same sample provided the 32 T cell receptor beta chains below, sequenced in a study of cytomegalovirus exposure and HLA in healthy donors. The PCR was carried out with 60 Vbeta primers and 13 Jbeta primers. TCRdb's copy holds only in-frame clones and misses some; the assay was immunoSEQ multiplex PCR. The profile covers about 140,000 clones, with roughly four fifths appearing a single time and around 3% taken by the ten largest. Specimen: PBMCs. Receptor source: a man aged 18-30 years in good health and CMV-seropositive.

This clone was seen a handful of times. This rearrangement joins TRBV25-1 to TRBJ1-1; D is unclear. The germline gives CDR1 MGHDK, CDR2 SYGVNS. The V end lost 7 bases, the J end lost 5 bases, and 17 bases lay between the germline ends. CDR3 size: 14 residues. CDR3 sequence: CASIPPKGVTEAFF. The CDR3 DNA follows: TGTGCCAGCATTCCTCCAAAGGGAGTAACTGAAGCTTTCTTT.

The chain links TRBV10-3 to TRBJ1-5; 7 nucleotides agree with TRBD1. The CDR3 is made up of 14 amino acids. The V segment lost 3 bases and the J segment 4 bases; nucleotides outside the gene matches: 3. CDR1 is ENHRY and CDR2 is SYGVKD in the germline V gene. The CDR3 loop is CAISETGENQPQHF. The CDR3 region has the DNA TGTGCCATCAGTGAAACAGGGGAAAATCAGCCCCAGCATTTT.

CDR3 residues: CASSDKNTGELFF. In DNA, the CDR3 is TGTGCCAGCAGTGACAAGAACACCGGGGAGCTGTTTTTT. The chain combines TRBV6-6 with TRBJ2-2; D gene uncertain. Between the trimmed V and J ends, which lost 5 bases and 1 base, there was a span of 5 bases. This CDR3 has 13 residues. Looked up from germline, CDR1 is MNHNY and CDR2 is SVGAGI (reference sequence).

The chain is built from TRBV28 and TRBJ2-7, with D maybe TRBD1 (6 bases). The CDR3 contains 14 residues. Trimming cost V 6 bases and J 4 bases, with 16 bases left between them. Germline CDR1 is MDHEN and CDR2 is SYDVKM. CDR3 nucleotide sequence: TGTGCCAGCAGGGACAGTATTCAATCATACGAGCAGTACTTC. This encodes CASRDSIQSYEQYF.

This clone was recorded once. The V gene is TRBV2, the J gene TRBJ1-2; D not resolved. Trimming took off 1 base at V and 8 bases at J, with 11 bases between the two ends. The CDR3 runs to 13 residues. CDR1 is SNHLY and CDR2 is FYNNEI in the germline V gene. DNA of the CDR3: TGTGCCAGCAGTGAAGGGAGTGATGAGGGCTACACCTTC. It yields the protein CASSEGSDEGYTF.

The CDR3, as DNA: TGTGCCAGCAGTGTGGGACTTAACTATGGCTACACCTTC. It specifies CASSVGLNYGYTF. The V gene is TRBV2, the J gene TRBJ1-2; D is possibly TRBD1 (5 bases). The V end lost 4 bases, the J end lost 1 base, and 7 bases lay between the germline ends. CDR3 length: 13 amino acids. Germline V gene data show CDR1 as SNHLY and CDR2 as FYNNEI.

J is TRBJ1-4 and V is TRBV6-5; D ambiguous. The CDR3 is made up of 14 amino acids. Trimming pared 5 bases from V and 0 bases from J, leaving 7 bases between. Germline lookup yields CDR1 MNHEY and CDR2 SVGAGI. The CDR3, as DNA: TGTGCCAGCAGTGTTAGTCCAACTAATGAAAAACTGTTTTTT. Amino acid sequence: CASSVSPTNEKLFF.

CDR3 DNA: TGTGCCAGCAGACAACCCCCCACGCAGTATTTT. Protein sequence: CASRQPPTQYF. The chain carries TRBV6-5 and TRBJ2-3; no firm D call. This CDR3 is 11 amino acids long. The V end was cut by 6 bases, the J end by 9 bases, with 10 bases between. The germline CDR1 and CDR2 sequences are MNHEY and SVGAGI.

The chain uses TRBV6-1 and TRBJ1-1; tentative D call: TRBD1 (5 bases). CDR3 length: 13 amino acids. The germline V gene has CDR1 MNHNS and CDR2 SASEGT. The V gene lost 8 bases and the J gene lost 1 base, with 11 bases spanning the gap. CDR3 nucleotides: TGTGCCAGCGTCAGGGTTTCGAACACTGAAGCTTTCTTT. Amino acids: CASVRVSNTEAFF.

In DNA form, the CDR3 reads TGTGCCAGCAGTTTGCCGGGACAGGGTATTCAGACCCAGTACTTC. It translates to CASSLPGQGIQTQYF. This chain links TRBV28 with TRBJ2-5; 9 bases line up with TRBD1. Germline V gives CDR1 MDHEN, CDR2 SYDVKM. V shed 3 bases, J shed 6 bases, and the junction held 8 bases outside the gene matches. The CDR3 spans 15 residues.

The chain combines TRBV4-1 with TRBJ1-4; weak D call: TRBD1 (6 bases). The CDR3 contains 16 residues. The V gene lost 0 bases and the J gene lost 3 bases, with 11 bases spanning the gap. Looked up from germline, CDR1 is MGHRA and CDR2 is YSYEKL. The CDR3 protein is CASSQDWGPPNEKLFF. The DNA of the CDR3 is TGCGCCAGCAGCCAAGATTGGGGGCCTCCTAATGAAAAACTGTTTTTT.

This clone has only a few counts. The chain is built from TRBV29-1 and TRBJ2-2, with D unclear. The CDR3 contains 12 residues. V was shortened by 7 bases and J by 4 bases, with 10 bases between the two germline ends. The germline gives CDR1 SQVTM, CDR2 ANQGSEA. The CDR3 DNA is TGCAGCGGCTCCACAGTCACCGGGGAGCTGTTTTTT. It is translated as CSGSTVTGELFF.

The V and J genes are TRBV5-4 and TRBJ1-1; TRBD1 matches 8 bases. The V gene end was trimmed by 4 bases and the J gene end by 1 base; junction bases not matched to a gene: 6. The CDR3 consists of 15 residues. Germline values: CDR1 SGHNT, CDR2 YYREEE (reference sequence). DNA for the CDR3: TGTGCCAGCAGCGGCTCCGGGACAGGGAACACTGAAGCTTTCTTT. Its translation is CASSGSGTGNTEAFF.

The CDR3 loop is CSVDGTGDSNTEAFF. The CDR3 nucleotides read TGCAGCGTCGATGGGACAGGGGATTCGAACACTGAAGCTTTCTTT. The genes are TRBV29-1 and TRBJ1-1; 10 nucleotides line up with TRBD1. CDR1 and CDR2 (germline): SQVTM, ANQGSEA. Trimming removed 6 bases from V and 1 base from J; junction bases left unmatched: 8. This CDR3 is built from 15 residues.

This clone has more than one count but fewer than ten. The CDR3: CASSLPTQGDPYEQYF. CDR3 sequence (DNA): TGCGCCAGCAGCCTCCCCACCCAGGGGGATCCCTACGAGCAGTACTTC. The chain links TRBV5-1 to TRBJ2-7; 7 positions match TRBD1. Trimming at V came to 4 bases and at J to 2 bases, leaving 12 bases not matched to a gene. Germline V CDR1 and CDR2: SGHRS, YFSETQ. The CDR3 contains 16 residues.

J is TRBJ2-7 and V is TRBV5-1, with no clear D. In germline, CDR1 is SGHRS, CDR2 YFSETQ. Deletions cut 4 bases from V and 3 bases from J, with 8 bases between. The CDR3 consists of 12 residues. The CDR3 here is CASSPARYEQYF. The CDR3 DNA reads as TGCGCCAGCAGCCCAGCGCGCTACGAGCAGTACTTC.

This rearrangement joins TRBV7-9 to TRBJ1-4, with D possibly being TRBD1 (6 bases). This CDR3 contains 15 residues. V was pared by 11 bases and J by 2 bases, with 18 bases between. Per the germline V gene, CDR1 is SEHNR and CDR2 is FQNEAQ (reference sequence). The CDR3 spells CAAGGRAQTNEKLFF. CDR3 nucleotides: TGTGCCGCTGGGGGCAGGGCTCAGACTAATGAAAAACTGTTTTTT.

In regard to this clone: Other DNA sequences within the sample encode an identical CDR3. The chain couples TRBV5-1 to TRBJ2-7; TRBD1 matches 8 bases. The V segment lost 4 bases and the J segment 6 bases; nucleotides outside the gene matches: 6. This CDR3 region has 13 residues. The germline gives CDR1 SGHRS, CDR2 YFSETQ. Written as DNA, the CDR3 is TGCGCCAGCAGCCTGGACAGGGAATTCGAGCAGTACTTC. This codes for CASSLDREFEQYF.

A single count supports this clone. The rearrangement uses TRBV19 and TRBJ1-2; no firm D call. V gave up 5 bases and J gave up 1 base, with 11 bases separating them. Germline values: CDR1 LNHDA, CDR2 SQIVND (reference sequence). The CDR3 consists of 14 residues. CDR3 sequence reads: CASSSRRSNYGYTF. The CDR3 bases are TGTGCCAGTAGTTCGCGACGGAGTAACTATGGCTACACCTTC. Drawing the rest from reference TRBV19 and TRBJ1-2, the complete variable domain is DGGITQSPKYLFRKEGQNVTLSCEQNLNHDAMYWYRQDPGQGLRLIYYSQIVNDFQKGDIAEGYSVSREKKESFPLTVTSAQKNPTAFYLCASSSRRSNYGYTFGSGTRLTVV.

The rearrangement uses TRBV6-1 and TRBJ1-5; possible D gene TRBD1, 6 bases. The V gene's germline CDR1 is MNHNS and CDR2 SASEGT. The CDR3 spans 14 residues. Trimming shortened V by 6 bases and J by 7 bases, and 16 bases separated the two germline ends. Here the CDR3 DNA reads TGTGCCAGCAGCGGAGCACAGGGCAGCCAGCCCCAGCATTTT. As protein: CASSGAQGSQPQHF.

This sequence joins TRBV19 and TRBJ1-5; 7 nucleotides match TRBD1. Germline CDR1 is LNHDA and CDR2 is SQIVND (reference sequence). V lost 2 bases and J lost 5; bases outside the gene matches: 6. CDR3 length: 15 residues. This chain's CDR3 is CASSIPSGQHQPQHF. The CDR3 nucleotides are TGTGCCAGTAGTATACCTTCGGGACAGCATCAGCCCCAGCATTTT.

This clone has just one count. This chain joins TRBV6-6 and TRBJ2-1, with D hard to call. The CDR3 spans 12 residues. Germline CDR1 MNHNY, CDR2 SVGAGI (reference sequence). V lost 7 bases and J 6 bases, leaving 10 bases between the germline ends. CDR3 protein: CASTPRGNEQFF. CDR3 DNA: TGTGCCAGCACGCCTAGAGGCAATGAGCAGTTCTTC.

The J gene is TRBJ2-7, the V gene TRBV10-1, with D possibly matching TRBD1 (5 bases). Germline V CDR1 and CDR2: WNHNN, SYGVQD (reference sequence). V lost 3 bases to trimming and J lost 7 bases, with 25 bases between them. There are 17 residues in the CDR3. The CDR3 sequence is CASSDQPNPRVRKEQYF. The CDR3 coding sequence is TGCGCCAGCAGTGACCAGCCAAATCCCAGGGTAAGAAAGGAGCAGTACTTC.

V usage is TRBV4-1 and J usage is TRBJ2-3; TRBD1 agrees at 7 bases. Per germline, CDR1 MGHRA and CDR2 YSYEKL. This CDR3 region has 17 residues. V shed 3 bases and J 4 bases; nucleotides not matched to a gene: 13. CDR3: CASSHPQGNRGSDTQYF. In nucleotides, the CDR3 is TGCGCCAGCAGCCACCCCCAGGGCAACAGGGGTTCAGATACGCAGTATTTT.

J is TRBJ1-5 and V is TRBV9; D gene uncertain. V was shortened by 0 bases and J by 4 bases, with 11 bases between the two germline ends. Germline CDR1 and CDR2: SGDLS and YYNGEE. CDR3 length: 15 amino acids. CDR3 protein: CASSVAAGLNQPQHF. For the CDR3, the DNA is TGTGCCAGCAGCGTAGCTGCAGGCTTAAATCAGCCCCAGCATTTT.

This clone turned up a few times. The J gene is TRBJ1-1, the V gene TRBV4-1; D call uncertain. Germline V lookup: CDR1 MGHRA, CDR2 YSYEKL. V was trimmed by 0 bases and J by 8 bases, leaving 16 bases between them. The CDR3 has 15 amino acids. The CDR3 reads CASSQDRGSGIEAFF. For the CDR3, the DNA is TGCGCCAGCAGCCAAGATCGTGGGTCGGGGATAGAAGCTTTCTTT.

The CDR3 protein is CASSQRLAGGPGNIQYF. The CDR3, as DNA: TGTGCCAGCAGCCAAAGGCTAGCGGGAGGGCCTGGGAACATTCAGTACTTC. The rearrangement links TRBV4-2 to TRBJ2-4, with 12 bases aligning to TRBD2. Germline CDR1 LGHNA, CDR2 YNFKEQ. This CDR3 is built from 17 residues. V gave up 2 bases and J gave up 7 bases; unmatched junction bases: 9.

This clone occurred once. The V call is TRBV7-8, the J call TRBJ1-2; 8 bases fit TRBD1. This CDR3 region has 14 residues. Germline V gives CDR1 SGHVS, CDR2 FQNEAQ. The V segment lost 1 base and the J segment 4 bases; nucleotides outside the gene matches: 2. CDR3 amino acids: CASSLGGQVYGYTF. Written as DNA, the CDR3 is TGTGCCAGCAGCTTAGGGGGACAGGTCTATGGCTACACCTTC.

The genes are TRBV7-9 and TRBJ2-3; the match to TRBD2 covers 11 bases. The junction had 2 bases not matched to a gene; V was cut back by 3 bases and J by 0 bases. Per germline, CDR1 SEHNR and CDR2 FQNEAQ (reference sequence). The CDR3 extends over 16 amino acids. CDR3 nucleotide sequence: TGTGCCAGCAGCTTTTGGACTAGCGGGAGCACAGATACGCAGTATTTT. Its translation: CASSFWTSGSTDTQYF.

The chain combines TRBV28 with TRBJ1-5, with TRBD1 as a possible D gene (6 bases). TRBJ2-3 matches the DNA end more closely, so the J call is doubtful. In germline, CDR1 is MDHEN, CDR2 SYDVKM. CDR3 length: 14 residues. In DNA, the CDR3 is TGTGCCAGCAGCCTAGACAGGAACAATCAGCCCCAGTATTTT. Translated, it gives CASSLDRNNQPQYF.

This clone has just a few counts. The chain combines TRBV25-1 with TRBJ2-3; D uncertain. Trimming cost V 2 bases and J 2 bases, with 11 bases left between them. This CDR3 has 15 amino acids. Per the germline V gene, CDR1 is MGHDK and CDR2 is SYGVNS. The CDR3 protein is CASSEIEANTDTQYF. CDR3 in DNA: TGTGCCAGCAGTGAAATAGAGGCTAACACAGATACGCAGTATTTT. Drawing the rest from reference TRBV25-1 and TRBJ2-3, the complete variable domain is EADIYQTPRYLVIGTGKKITLECSQTMGHDKMYWYQQDPGMELHLIHYSYGVNSTEKGDLSSESTVSRIRTEHFPLTLESARPSHTSQYLCASSEIEANTDTQYFGPGTRLTVL.

This clone was found once. This sequence joins TRBV27 and TRBJ2-7; 7 bases map to TRBD2. The junction had 6 bases not matched to a gene; V was cut back by 4 bases and J by 3 bases. CDR1 and CDR2 from the germline V gene are MNHEY and SMNVEV (reference sequence). The CDR3 length is 14 residues. This CDR3 reads CASSSSGGFYEQYF. The CDR3 coding sequence is TGTGCCAGCAGTTCTAGCGGAGGTTTCTACGAGCAGTACTTC.